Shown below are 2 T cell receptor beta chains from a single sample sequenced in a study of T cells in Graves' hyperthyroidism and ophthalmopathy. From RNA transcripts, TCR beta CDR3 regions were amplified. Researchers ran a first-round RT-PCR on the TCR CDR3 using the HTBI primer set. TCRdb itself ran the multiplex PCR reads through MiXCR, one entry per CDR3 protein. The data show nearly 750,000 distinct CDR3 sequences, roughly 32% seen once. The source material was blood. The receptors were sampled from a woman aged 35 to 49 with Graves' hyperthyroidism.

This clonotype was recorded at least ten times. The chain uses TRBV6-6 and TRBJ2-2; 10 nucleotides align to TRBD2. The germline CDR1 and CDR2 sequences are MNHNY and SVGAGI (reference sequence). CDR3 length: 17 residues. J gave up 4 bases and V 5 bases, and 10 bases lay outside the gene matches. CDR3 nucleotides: TGTGCCAGCAGTCCCCTAGGGCTAGCGGGAGTCACCGGGGAGCTGTTTTTT. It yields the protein CASSPLGLAGVTGELFF.

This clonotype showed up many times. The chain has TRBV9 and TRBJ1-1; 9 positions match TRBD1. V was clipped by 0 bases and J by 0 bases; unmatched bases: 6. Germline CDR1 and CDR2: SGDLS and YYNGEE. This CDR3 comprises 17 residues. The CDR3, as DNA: TGTGCCAGCAGCGTAGGGTTAGGGACAGGGTTGAACACTGAAGCTTTCTTT. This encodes CASSVGLGTGLNTEAFF.